This is a list of T cell receptor beta chains from one sample in a study of post-analysis software for immune sequencing data. TCRdb called the PCR reads again in MiXCR, with one record for every CDR3 protein. The repertoire has hundreds of thousands of distinct CDR3 sequences, around a third of them found once; the top ten carry 13%. Sequences were obtained from blood. Every receptor here comes from a girl aged 5 to 17 with multiple sclerosis. Both conserved end residues are part of each CDR3. The D gene is left open where the match is weak. The listing skips clone size in some rows; elsewhere it reads once, few, many or a size class.

j_call: TRBJ2-7; clone_size: .; v_call: TRBV4-3; d_call: .; cdr3_aa: CASSQEHQPGDEQYF; cdr3_nt: TGCGCCAGCAGCCAAGAACACCAGCCTGGCGACGAGCAGTACTTC
j_call: TRBJ2-1; clone_size: few; v_call: TRBV27; d_call: .; cdr3_aa: CASSLLGGAGEQFF; cdr3_nt: TGTGCCAGCAGTTTATTGGGTGGGGCCGGGGAGCAGTTCTTC
j_call: TRBJ1-4; clone_size: few; v_call: TRBV3-1; d_call: TRBD1; cdr3_aa: CASSPTGGEKLFF; cdr3_nt: TGTGCCAGCAGCCCGACAGGGGGCGAAAAACTGTTTTTT
j_call: TRBJ2-2; clone_size: .; v_call: TRBV28; d_call: .; cdr3_aa: CAAGRLAGELFF; cdr3_nt: TGTGCAGCCGGAAGGTTGGCCGGGGAGCTGTTTTTT
j_call: TRBJ1-4; clone_size: few; v_call: TRBV6-5; d_call: .; cdr3_aa: CASSYFRNEKLFF; cdr3_nt: TGTGCCAGCAGTTACTTCCGTAATGAAAAACTGTTTTTT
j_call: TRBJ1-2; clone_size: .; v_call: TRBV12-3/TRBV12-4; d_call: .; cdr3_aa: CASSLPERVDYGYTF; cdr3_nt: TGTGCCAGCAGTTTGCCGGAGAGGGTTGACTATGGCTACACCTTC
j_call: TRBJ1-2; clone_size: .; v_call: TRBV20-1; d_call: .; cdr3_aa: CSAARYGYTF; cdr3_nt: TGCAGTGCTGCCCGCTATGGCTACACCTTC
j_call: TRBJ1-1; clone_size: .; v_call: TRBV4-1; d_call: TRBD1; cdr3_aa: CASSQRPTGSSLMNTEAFF; cdr3_nt: TGCGCCAGCAGCCAACGTCCGACAGGGAGCTCCTTAATGAACACTGAAGCTTTCTTT
j_call: TRBJ2-7; clone_size: few; v_call: TRBV29-1; d_call: .; cdr3_aa: CSVVSNSYEQYF; cdr3_nt: TGCAGCGTTGTGTCCAACTCCTACGAGCAGTACTTC
j_call: TRBJ2-7; clone_size: few; v_call: TRBV12-3/TRBV12-4; d_call: .; cdr3_aa: CASSAGTFYEQYF; cdr3_nt: TGTGCCAGCAGTGCCGGGACTTTCTACGAGCAGTACTTC
j_call: TRBJ2-7; clone_size: few; v_call: TRBV6-1; d_call: TRBD2; cdr3_aa: CASSFLAGGPEKSAHEQYF; cdr3_nt: TGTGCCAGCAGCTTCCTAGCGGGGGGGCCGGAAAAGTCCGCTCACGAGCAGTACTTC
j_call: TRBJ2-4; clone_size: few; v_call: TRBV10-2; d_call: TRBD2; cdr3_aa: CASRAGGENIQYF; cdr3_nt: TGCGCCAGCAGAGCGGGGGGCGAAAACATTCAGTACTTC
j_call: TRBJ1-5; clone_size: few; v_call: TRBV7-8; d_call: TRBD1; cdr3_aa: CASSSGQGHQPQHF; cdr3_nt: TGTGCCAGCAGCTCGGGACAGGGACATCAGCCCCAGCATTTT
j_call: TRBJ2-3; clone_size: few; v_call: TRBV6-6; d_call: .; cdr3_aa: CASSYPTDTQYF; cdr3_nt: TGTGCCAGCAGTTACCCCACAGATACGCAGTATTTT
j_call: TRBJ2-7; clone_size: .; v_call: TRBV12-3/TRBV12-4; d_call: TRBD1; cdr3_aa: CASSSIDRGRGAQYF; cdr3_nt: TGTGCCAGCAGCTCGATAGACAGGGGGCGTGGGGCCCAGTACTTC
j_call: TRBJ2-3; clone_size: .; v_call: TRBV7-9; d_call: .; cdr3_aa: CASSFRISTDTQYF; cdr3_nt: TGTGCCAGCAGCTTTCGTATTAGCACAGATACGCAGTATTTT
j_call: TRBJ1-1; clone_size: .; v_call: TRBV7-2; d_call: TRBD1; cdr3_aa: CASSPPGTGSTEAFF; cdr3_nt: TGTGCCAGCAGCCCCCCCGGGACAGGGAGCACTGAAGCTTTCTTT
j_call: TRBJ2-7; clone_size: .; v_call: TRBV7-8; d_call: .; cdr3_aa: CASSLVVSSYEQYF; cdr3_nt: TGTGCCAGCAGCTTAGTTGTCAGCTCCTACGAGCAGTACTTC
j_call: TRBJ2-3; clone_size: few; v_call: TRBV10-1; d_call: .; cdr3_aa: CASSGRETDTQYF; cdr3_nt: TGCGCCAGCAGTGGCAGGGAGACAGATACGCAGTATTTT
j_call: TRBJ2-1; clone_size: .; v_call: TRBV24-1; d_call: TRBD2; cdr3_aa: CATSVPSGGGYNGQFF; cdr3_nt: TGTGCCACCAGTGTTCCCAGCGGGGGAGGATACAATGGGCAGTTCTTC
j_call: TRBJ1-2; clone_size: few; v_call: TRBV5-8; d_call: .; cdr3_aa: CASSLIQGFGYTF; cdr3_nt: TGTGCCAGCAGCCTTATACAGGGATTTGGCTACACCTTC
j_call: TRBJ1-5; clone_size: once; v_call: TRBV7-6; d_call: .; cdr3_aa: CASSLVSAGITSQPQHF; cdr3_nt: TGTGCCAGCAGCTTAGTTAGCGCAGGGATTACGAGTCAGCCCCAGCATTTT
j_call: TRBJ2-4; clone_size: .; v_call: TRBV18; d_call: .; cdr3_aa: CASSPQGLAKNIQYF; cdr3_nt: TGTGCCAGCTCACCTCAGGGTCTAGCCAAAAACATTCAGTACTTC
j_call: TRBJ1-2; clone_size: once; v_call: TRBV4-1; d_call: .; cdr3_aa: CASSRMGPKGDGYTF; cdr3_nt: TGCGCCAGCAGCCGGATGGGGCCTAAGGGGGATGGCTACACCTTC
j_call: TRBJ2-3; clone_size: few; v_call: TRBV24-1; d_call: TRBD2; cdr3_aa: CATSDSSGGGDTQYF; cdr3_nt: TGTGCCACCAGTGATTCTAGCGGAGGCGGAGATACGCAGTATTTT
j_call: TRBJ1-1; clone_size: .; v_call: TRBV5-1; d_call: .; cdr3_aa: CASSLGIGSEYTEAFF; cdr3_nt: TGCGCCAGCAGCTTGGGGATAGGGTCTGAGTACACTGAAGCTTTCTTT
j_call: TRBJ2-7; clone_size: few; v_call: TRBV5-1; d_call: .; cdr3_aa: CASSLGEGRYNEQYF; cdr3_nt: TGCGCCAGCAGCTTGGGGGAAGGCCGGTACAATGAGCAGTACTTC
j_call: TRBJ2-5; clone_size: .; v_call: TRBV7-2; d_call: TRBD2; cdr3_aa: CASSSSGGGEQTQYF; cdr3_nt: TGTGCCAGCAGCTCCTCTGGCGGGGGGGAGCAGACCCAGTACTTC
j_call: TRBJ2-1; clone_size: .; v_call: TRBV15; d_call: TRBD2; cdr3_aa: CATSRDRLAGPNEQFF; cdr3_nt: TGTGCCACCAGCAGAGATCGACTAGCGGGGCCTAATGAGCAGTTCTTC
j_call: TRBJ2-4; clone_size: .; v_call: TRBV3-1; d_call: .; cdr3_aa: CASRGVGLGNIQYF; cdr3_nt: TGTGCCAGCAGGGGGGTAGGGCTTGGTAACATTCAGTACTTC
j_call: TRBJ1-6; clone_size: .; v_call: TRBV18; d_call: TRBD1; cdr3_aa: CASSPAPQGAINSPLHF; cdr3_nt: TGTGCCAGCTCACCCGCTCCACAGGGGGCGATCAATTCACCCCTCCACTTT
j_call: TRBJ2-2; clone_size: few; v_call: TRBV10-3; d_call: TRBD1; cdr3_aa: CAISADRGVDTGELFF; cdr3_nt: TGTGCCATCAGTGCGGACAGGGGAGTTGACACCGGGGAGCTGTTTTTT
j_call: TRBJ1-5; clone_size: few; v_call: TRBV20-1; d_call: .; cdr3_aa: CSATGRLDQPQHF; cdr3_nt: TGCAGTGCCACAGGGAGACTTGATCAGCCCCAGCATTTT
j_call: TRBJ1-2; clone_size: few; v_call: TRBV19; d_call: TRBD1; cdr3_aa: CASSRDRIRNYGYTF; cdr3_nt: TGTGCCAGTAGTAGGGACAGAATAAGGAACTATGGCTACACCTTC
j_call: TRBJ2-7; clone_size: many; v_call: TRBV11-1; d_call: TRBD1; cdr3_aa: CASSSSPWTGASYEQYF; cdr3_nt: TGTGCCAGCAGCTCGTCCCCATGGACAGGGGCCTCCTACGAGCAGTACTTC
j_call: TRBJ2-7; clone_size: .; v_call: TRBV11-1; d_call: .; cdr3_aa: CASSLVTYPPDEQYF; cdr3_nt: TGTGCCAGCAGCTTAGTAACTTATCCCCCTGATGAGCAGTACTTC